This note documents a single T cell receptor (beta chain) sequence. Its antigen is undetermined. The table came from immunoSEQ multiplex PCR; TCRdb's copy has only in-frame clones and leaves some out. Of tens of thousands of clones in the sample, about three fifths were seen once. V lost 2 bases to trimming and J lost 0 bases, with 10 bases between them. The CDR3 totals 15 residues. Germline values: CDR1 SGHAT, CDR2 FQNNGV. The data originate from a study of radiation and T cells in renal cell carcinoma. The treatment: treatment-naive control, cytoreductive nephrectomy. Treatment-naive patients without radiation supplied the control tumors at nephrectomy. The tumor was a clear cell renal cell carcinoma. Sequenced control tumors were from about a dozen males and several females, median age around 50. Study results and caveats: Top 100 clonotypes averaged around 50% in irradiated versus about 43% in nephrectomy-only tumors.

V is TRBV11-2 and J is TRBJ1-1, with a tentative D call TRBD1 (5 bases). Sequenced material: tumor tissue, taken from a patient whose treatment was nephrectomy without radiotherapy. This TCR came from a man aged 40-50 years with renal cell carcinoma. The CDR3 DNA sequence: TGTGCCAGCAGCTTAAGCCAGGGCATGAACACTGAAGCTTTCTTT. Translation: CASSLSQGMNTEAFF.